This T cell receptor beta chain was identified during a study of T cells in Graves' hyperthyroidism and ophthalmopathy. Used for diagnoses were clinical symptoms, serum thyroxine and TRAb, thyroid ultrasound and orbital computed tomography. Regarding the study as a whole: The majority of expanded thyroid clonotypes above 0.001 also appeared in blood. It was a median 6.5 months before onset that the model predicted ophthalmopathy.

Authors of the study amplified TCR beta CDR3 regions from RNA transcripts. The HTBI set primed first-round TCR CDR3 RT-PCR. TCRdb reanalysed the multiplex PCR reads using MiXCR and keeps one entry per CDR3 protein. Of some 490,000 distinct CDR3 sequences listed, about 22% are singletons. V was pared by 4 bases and J by 6 bases, with 9 bases of the junction left unmatched. Germline V CDR1 and CDR2: SGHRS, YFSETQ. The CDR3 covers 15 residues. On this clonotype itself: Antigen specificity is unknown.

V is TRBV5-1 and J is TRBJ2-1; 8 nucleotides align to TRBD1. The sequencing input was blood. This sequence originates from a woman in her 70s with Graves' ophthalmopathy. CDR3 amino acids: CASSPRTGRGNEQFF. As DNA, the CDR3 is TGCGCCAGCAGCCCACGGACAGGGCGAGGCAATGAGCAGTTCTTC.